This T cell receptor (beta chain) was retrieved from a study of Graves' ophthalmopathy and Graves' hyperthyroidism. Ten or more counts support this clonotype. Its antigen remains unidentified. The study's findings and limits: Blood samples also showed most expanded thyroid clonotypes exceeding 0.001 frequency.

Researchers turned away patients with other autoimmune diseases, uncontrolled infections, pregnancy or lactation. This CDR3 is built from 14 residues. Germline V gene data show CDR1 as SGHNT and CDR2 as YENEEA. The V gene end was trimmed by 5 bases and the J gene end by 5 bases; junction bases not matched to a gene: 2. The sequenced template was RNA, covering the TCR beta CDR3 region. A first-round RT-PCR used HTBI primers, followed by a second-round multiplex PCR. TCRdb used MiXCR to reprocess the multiplex PCR reads, holding one entry per CDR3 protein. The table lists 340,000 or so distinct CDR3 sequences, under 20% of them singletons.

This clonotype originated in an adult man with Graves' ophthalmopathy. The chain has TRBV11-3 and TRBJ2-2, with 10 bases that match TRBD2. Specimen: peripheral blood. CDR3 protein: CASSTTSGTGELFF. The CDR3 bases are TGTGCCAGCAGCACGACTAGCGGGACCGGGGAGCTGTTTTTT.